Listed below are T cell receptor beta chains from one sample, sequenced in a study of blood T cell repertoires in COVID-19. Repertoires were generated with immunoSEQ multiplex PCR, while TCRdb's copy carries only in-frame clones and drops some. Altogether some 100,000 clones are present, about 88% being singletons, with the ten largest covering 17%. The specimen sequenced was peripheral blood. These receptors all come from a woman in her sixties or seventies with acute or convalescent COVID-19. Each CDR3 is given without its conserved first and last residue. A D gene is named only where the DNA matches it firmly.

>TRBD1|TRBJ2-7|TRBV5-1
ASSWSGQGNSEQY
>TRBD1|TRBJ1-1|TRBV6-2/TRBV6-3
ASSYSGTGDPAF
>TRBD2|TRBJ2-1|TRBV3-1/TRBV3-2
ASSQDRSSGVYNEQF
>TRBD1|TRBJ1-5|TRBV10-3
AISVGGQGAPQPQH
>NA|TRBJ2-7|TRBV29-1
SVAVPPDRYEQY
>NA|TRBJ1-4|TRBV7-8
ASSLEGLVNEKLF
>NA|TRBJ2-7|TRBV28
ASSSHQGGEQY
>TRBD1|TRBJ2-3|TRBV7-6
ASSSQAGQGTDTQY
>NA|TRBJ2-1|TRBV25-1
ASSEYSDEQF
>TRBD1|TRBJ1-1|TRBV4-2
ASSLERTGDAEAF
>TRBD2|TRBJ2-5|TRBV6-1
AGGGPSETQY
>TRBD1|TRBJ1-1|TRBV11-2
ASSFRTGTF
>TRBD1|TRBJ1-4|TRBV28
ASSSGQGAQEKLF
>TRBD1|TRBJ2-3|TRBV7-8
ASSLTGVGTDTQY
>NA|TRBJ2-7|TRBV18
ASSHDRNEQY
>NA|TRBJ2-5|TRBV5-1
ASSLAMGASLGTIETQY
>NA|TRBJ1-2|TRBV11-2
ASSLAGGGYT
>NA|TRBJ1-5|TRBV18
ASSPGGYSNQPQH
>TRBD1|TRBJ1-6|TRBV28
AASGGNSPLH
>TRBD2|TRBJ2-5|TRBV4-2
ASSQFKVGGETQY
>TRBD2|TRBJ2-3|TRBV5-5
ASRKIAGGHTDTQY
>NA|TRBJ2-5|TRBV18
ASSLTEKETQY
>TRBD1|TRBJ2-7|TRBV7-9
ATLDRERYEQY
>NA|TRBJ2-7|TRBV5-1
ASRVGPEQY
>TRBD2|TRBJ2-7|TRBV10-2
ASSESLAGGPYEQY
>NA|TRBJ1-5|TRBV19
ASSIRGWAEAQPQH
>NA|TRBJ1-1|TRBV5-8
ASSSGVTEAF
>NA|TRBJ1-1|TRBV10-3
AIRGGDEAF
>NA|TRBJ1-1|TRBV3-1/TRBV3-2
ASSQARGTEAF
>NA|TRBJ1-5|TRBV3-1/TRBV3-2
ASSQTQGYSNQPQH
>TRBD1|TRBJ1-6|TRBV11-2
ASSDRQGYNSPLH
>NA|TRBJ2-6|TRBV19
ASSIGKGVFSGANVLT
>TRBD2|TRBJ2-3|TRBV3-1/TRBV3-2
ASSPSGTSGYTDTQY
>TRBD1|TRBJ1-2|TRBV27
ASSSRGTGVGYGYGYT
>NA|TRBJ1-3|TRBV30
AWSVGGYGNTIY
>NA|TRBJ1-2|TRBV20-1
SASLDSRGYT
>NA|TRBJ2-3|TRBV5-1
ASSLGGTHGSDTQY
>TRBD2|TRBJ2-7|TRBV23-1
ASSQILGTSSYEQY
>TRBD2|TRBJ2-1|TRBV7-2
ASSLGLAGDFYNEQF
>NA|TRBJ2-2|TRBV12-5
ASGLVLRGLGARFTGELF
>NA|TRBJ1-6|TRBV9
ASSVGGDGGFPLH
>NA|TRBJ1-3|TRBV5-8
ASSFGAAVY
>NA|TRBJ1-6|TRBV6-6
ASRYYNSPLH
>TRBD1|TRBJ2-3|TRBV18
ASSPGQGALDTQY
>NA|TRBJ1-5|TRBV21-1
ASSKVGRQGRNQPQH
>NA|TRBJ1-5|TRBV11-3
ASSSEQDQPQH
>TRBD1|TRBJ1-1|TRBV3-1/TRBV3-2
ASSQGGTVNTEAF
>TRBD1|TRBJ1-4|TRBV6-1
ASSEVPLGTVPRKATNEKLF
>NA|TRBJ1-1|TRBV11-3
ASSPSGNTEAF
>NA|TRBJ2-2|TRBV10-1
ASSETGRGGELF